This TCR beta chain comes out of a study of T cell changes during pregnancy in multiple sclerosis. Clones were read by immunoSEQ multiplex PCR, and TCRdb kept only the in-frame ones, dropping some. The sample lists tens of thousands of clones, about 90% occurring once. The CDR3 sequence is 12 residues long. The V gene end was trimmed by 11 bases and the J gene end by 0 bases; junction bases not matched to a gene: 3. Per the germline V gene, CDR1 is MNHNS and CDR2 is SASEGT. The receptor was derived from a female donor in good health, enrolled as a control in a pregnancy study. The rearrangement uses TRBV6-1 and TRBJ2-7, with 8 nucleotides matching TRBD2. The material was CD4+ T cells from peripheral blood mononuclear cells, obtained after pregnancy. CDR3 in amino acids: CAGAGGSYEQYF. In DNA, the CDR3 is TGTGCCGGGGCGGGGGGCTCCTACGAGCAGTACTTC.